This TCR beta chain is drawn from a study of blood T cell repertoires in COVID-19. Assay used: immunoSEQ multiplex PCR; TCRdb lists only in-frame clones, some missing. The sample carries a few hundred thousand clones, around 90% recorded once. J lost 0 bases, V lost 3 bases, and 17 bases had no gene match. CDR1 ENHRY and CDR2 SYGVKD come from the germline V gene. This CDR3 has 20 amino acids. This clonotype originated in a woman aged 25 to 45 with COVID-19, enrolled during active disease. This sequence joins TRBV10-3 and TRBJ2-1, with 7 bases fitting TRBD1. Sequencing was performed on peripheral blood. Here the CDR3 DNA reads TGTGCCATCAGTGAACTATACCGGGACAGAATTTCCAGCTCCTACAATGAGCAGTTCTTC. Amino acids: CAISELYRDRISSSYNEQFF.